The present TCR beta chain was sequenced within a study of T cells in Graves' hyperthyroidism and ophthalmopathy. J was trimmed by 4 bases and V by 3 bases; bases with no gene match: 11. This CDR3 is 16 amino acids long. CDR1 and CDR2 from the germline V gene are SGHNT and YENEEA. This clonotype was counted at least ten times. RNA transcripts gave rise to amplified TCR beta CDR3 regions. In the first-round RT-PCR of the TCR CDR3, the HTBI primer set was used. TCRdb passed the multiplex PCR reads through MiXCR, listing each CDR3 protein once. The sample has about 740,000 distinct CDR3 sequences, 13% to 15% seen once.

The chain uses TRBV11-3 and TRBJ2-7; 8 bases are shared with TRBD2. The sample comprised blood. The receptor's source is a woman younger than 35 with Graves' hyperthyroidism. CDR3 nucleotide sequence: TGTGCCAGCAGCTTGGATGGACCAGCGGGAGTTTACGAGCAGTACTTC. Encoded protein: CASSLDGPAGVYEQYF.